Listed below are T cell receptor beta chains from one sample, sequenced in a study of blood T cell repertoires in COVID-19. Sequencing was performed with immunoSEQ multiplex PCR; in TCRdb, only in-frame clones are kept and a portion is missing. Among 150,000 to 200,000 clones, 85% to 90% were seen once, and the ten largest hold 0.99%. Sequencing input: peripheral blood. These receptors all stem from a man aged 18 to 29 with acute or convalescent COVID-19. Each CDR3 is given with its conserved first and last residue. The order of the fields is clone size, V gene, D gene, J gene, CDR3 DNA, CDR3 protein. D genes are given only for firm matches. Expanded clones get a size class; other rows say once, few or many, or leave the size out.

clone size: .
V gene: TRBV2
D gene: .
J gene: TRBJ1-1
CDR3 DNA: TGTGCCAGCAGTGAAGCGCTTCAGGGCGGTTATGGCACTGAAGCTTTCTTT
CDR3 protein: CASSEALQGGYGTEAFF

clone size: few
V gene: TRBV5-5
D gene: TRBD1
J gene: TRBJ1-1
CDR3 DNA: TGTGCCAGCAGCCAAAGACAGGGGGCTATGAACACTGAAGCTTTCTTT
CDR3 protein: CASSQRQGAMNTEAFF

clone size: .
V gene: TRBV12-5
D gene: .
J gene: TRBJ1-1
CDR3 DNA: TGTGCTAGTGGCCCTAATACAGGGCGGACTGAAGCTTTCTTT
CDR3 protein: CASGPNTGRTEAFF

clone size: .
V gene: TRBV6-5
D gene: .
J gene: TRBJ1-6
CDR3 DNA: TGTGCCAGCAGGGACAGCTACTCCTATAATTCACCCCTCCACTTT
CDR3 protein: CASRDSYSYNSPLHF

clone size: .
V gene: TRBV30
D gene: .
J gene: TRBJ1-3
CDR3 DNA: TGTGCCTGGAGGGCAGGGGCTGGAAACACCATATATTTT
CDR3 protein: CAWRAGAGNTIYF

clone size: .
V gene: TRBV5-1
D gene: .
J gene: TRBJ1-1
CDR3 DNA: TGCGCCAGCAGCTTGGCTGGACAGGAAGCTTTCTTT
CDR3 protein: CASSLAGQEAFF

clone size: .
V gene: TRBV12-3/TRBV12-4
D gene: .
J gene: TRBJ1-2
CDR3 DNA: TGTGCCAGCAGTTTCAGACGGAGCTATGGCTACACCTTC
CDR3 protein: CASSFRRSYGYTF

clone size: .
V gene: TRBV11-2
D gene: TRBD2
J gene: TRBJ2-1
CDR3 DNA: TGTGCCAGCAGCTTGCTAGCGGGGGACATCTACAATGAGCAGTTCTTC
CDR3 protein: CASSLLAGDIYNEQFF

clone size: .
V gene: TRBV15
D gene: TRBD1
J gene: TRBJ1-5
CDR3 DNA: TGTGCCACCAGCAGATCAACCGGGACAGGGTTTCAGCCCCAGCATTTT
CDR3 protein: CATSRSTGTGFQPQHF

clone size: few
V gene: TRBV6-2/TRBV6-3
D gene: .
J gene: TRBJ1-1
CDR3 DNA: TGTGCCAGCAGTGCAGGGGCTTACAAGGACACTGAAGCTTTCTTT
CDR3 protein: CASSAGAYKDTEAFF

clone size: .
V gene: TRBV2
D gene: TRBD1
J gene: TRBJ1-5
CDR3 DNA: TGTGCCAGCGGGCTGGAGGGGGCGAATCAGCCCCAGCATTTT
CDR3 protein: CASGLEGANQPQHF

clone size: .
V gene: TRBV6-5
D gene: .
J gene: TRBJ2-1
CDR3 DNA: TGTGCCAGCAGAGACACAGGGTTAGAACGCAATGAGCAGTTCTTC
CDR3 protein: CASRDTGLERNEQFF

clone size: .
V gene: TRBV5-1
D gene: .
J gene: TRBJ2-6
CDR3 DNA: TGCGCCAGCAGCTTTTTCTCGGGAGCTGGGGCCAACGTCCTGACTTTC
CDR3 protein: CASSFFSGAGANVLTF

clone size: .
V gene: TRBV27
D gene: .
J gene: TRBJ2-1
CDR3 DNA: TGTGCCAGCAGTTTGCGGGGTTCAAGCGAGCAGTTCTTC
CDR3 protein: CASSLRGSSEQFF

clone size: .
V gene: TRBV28
D gene: TRBD2
J gene: TRBJ2-3
CDR3 DNA: TGTGCCAGCAGTTCGCCGGGGGGGACAGATACGCAGTATTTT
CDR3 protein: CASSSPGGTDTQYF

clone size: .
V gene: TRBV18
D gene: .
J gene: TRBJ1-1
CDR3 DNA: TGTGCCAGCTCACCGACAGACTCCATGAACACTGAAGCTTTCTTT
CDR3 protein: CASSPTDSMNTEAFF

clone size: .
V gene: TRBV21-1
D gene: .
J gene: TRBJ2-2
CDR3 DNA: TGTGCCAGCAGCAAGGGGGGTTCCGGGGAGCTGTTTTTT
CDR3 protein: CASSKGGSGELFF

clone size: .
V gene: TRBV19
D gene: .
J gene: TRBJ1-5
CDR3 DNA: TGTGCCAGTATTATAGGCCACAGCCTTAGCAATCAGCCCCAGCATTTT
CDR3 protein: CASIIGHSLSNQPQHF

clone size: .
V gene: TRBV18
D gene: .
J gene: TRBJ1-1
CDR3 DNA: TGTGCCAGCTCACCATTCGGGGAAGACACTGAAGCTTTCTTT
CDR3 protein: CASSPFGEDTEAFF

clone size: .
V gene: TRBV7-9
D gene: .
J gene: TRBJ1-2
CDR3 DNA: TGTGCCAGCAGCTTTCTCACAGATGGCTACACCTTC
CDR3 protein: CASSFLTDGYTF

clone size: .
V gene: TRBV13
D gene: .
J gene: TRBJ1-1
CDR3 DNA: TGTGCCAGCAGCCACCATAACAGACAGGCTGAAGCTTTCTTT
CDR3 protein: CASSHHNRQAEAFF

clone size: once
V gene: TRBV29-1
D gene: TRBD1
J gene: TRBJ2-3
CDR3 DNA: TGCAGCGTTGAGAGACAGGGTGTAGATACGCAGTATTTT
CDR3 protein: CSVERQGVDTQYF

clone size: .
V gene: TRBV30
D gene: .
J gene: TRBJ2-7
CDR3 DNA: TGTGCCTGGAGTGTAAGATGGCCTTCCTACGAGCAGTACTTC
CDR3 protein: CAWSVRWPSYEQYF

clone size: .
V gene: TRBV11-2
D gene: .
J gene: TRBJ1-6
CDR3 DNA: TGTGCCAGCAGCTTAGCACACACTAATTCACCCCTCCACTTT
CDR3 protein: CASSLAHTNSPLHF

clone size: .
V gene: TRBV6-6
D gene: TRBD1
J gene: TRBJ1-5
CDR3 DNA: TGTGCCAGCAGTTGGGACAGCGAGTCCAATCAGCCCCAGCATTTT
CDR3 protein: CASSWDSESNQPQHF

clone size: .
V gene: TRBV5-1
D gene: TRBD1
J gene: TRBJ1-1
CDR3 DNA: TGCGCCAGCAGCTTGGGACAGGGCGGGGTGGCTGAAGCTTTCTTT
CDR3 protein: CASSLGQGGVAEAFF

clone size: .
V gene: TRBV7-2
D gene: .
J gene: TRBJ2-5
CDR3 DNA: TGTGCCAGCAGCTTACAAACGGGTCGAGATGGGGAGACCCAGTACTTC
CDR3 protein: CASSLQTGRDGETQYF

clone size: .
V gene: TRBV6-5
D gene: TRBD2
J gene: TRBJ2-7
CDR3 DNA: TGTGCCAGCAGTTACTCGCGCGGGGGGACAACCTACGAGCAGTACTTC
CDR3 protein: CASSYSRGGTTYEQYF

clone size: .
V gene: TRBV5-1
D gene: .
J gene: TRBJ2-5
CDR3 DNA: TGCGCCAGCAGCTCGGACTTAGCTTCGGAGACCCAGTACTTC
CDR3 protein: CASSSDLASETQYF

clone size: .
V gene: TRBV6-5
D gene: .
J gene: TRBJ2-5
CDR3 DNA: TGTGCCAGCAGTTACTCGAGACTTCAAGAGACCCAGTACTTC
CDR3 protein: CASSYSRLQETQYF

clone size: .
V gene: TRBV10-3
D gene: .
J gene: TRBJ1-5
CDR3 DNA: TGTGCCATCGGGACATTCAATCAGCCCCAGCATTTT
CDR3 protein: CAIGTFNQPQHF

clone size: .
V gene: TRBV25-1
D gene: TRBD1
J gene: TRBJ2-7
CDR3 DNA: TGTGCCAGCAGTGCGTTCGGACAGGGCGGCGAGCAGTACTTC
CDR3 protein: CASSAFGQGGEQYF

clone size: .
V gene: TRBV7-9
D gene: .
J gene: TRBJ1-1
CDR3 DNA: TGTGCCAGCAGCTATCTGAGGGTGGGTGACACTGAAGCTTTCTTT
CDR3 protein: CASSYLRVGDTEAFF

clone size: .
V gene: TRBV2
D gene: .
J gene: TRBJ1-1
CDR3 DNA: TGTGCCAGCGGGAGAACTTTTGGCGGTACTGAAGCTTTCTTT
CDR3 protein: CASGRTFGGTEAFF

clone size: .
V gene: TRBV6-2/TRBV6-3
D gene: .
J gene: TRBJ1-2
CDR3 DNA: TGTGCCAGCAGTTACGCGTCAGGGGTTGGCTACACCTTC
CDR3 protein: CASSYASGVGYTF

clone size: .
V gene: TRBV7-3
D gene: .
J gene: TRBJ2-7
CDR3 DNA: TGTGCCAGCAGCCGCGACAGCTCCTACGAGCAGTACTTC
CDR3 protein: CASSRDSSYEQYF

clone size: many
V gene: TRBV6-2/TRBV6-3
D gene: TRBD2
J gene: TRBJ2-1
CDR3 DNA: TGTGCCAGCAGTTCCAGCGGGGGGTCCTACAATGAGCAGTTCTTC
CDR3 protein: CASSSSGGSYNEQFF

clone size: .
V gene: TRBV6-7
D gene: .
J gene: TRBJ1-5
CDR3 DNA: TGTGCCAGGCGGTGGAGGGGTATGAGCAATCAGCCCCAGCATTTT
CDR3 protein: CARRWRGMSNQPQHF

clone size: .
V gene: TRBV21-1
D gene: .
J gene: TRBJ1-5
CDR3 DNA: TGTGCCAGCACCTGGGGGGGGAGGTCTAGCAATCAGCCCCAGCATTTT
CDR3 protein: CASTWGGRSSNQPQHF

clone size: .
V gene: TRBV10-2
D gene: .
J gene: TRBJ1-1
CDR3 DNA: TGCGCCAGCACCCAGGGAGGGTACACTGAAGCTTTCTTT
CDR3 protein: CASTQGGYTEAFF

clone size: .
V gene: TRBV5-1
D gene: .
J gene: TRBJ2-2
CDR3 DNA: TGCGCCAGCAGCTTCGAGGGCCTTAACACCGGGGAGCTGTTTTTT
CDR3 protein: CASSFEGLNTGELFF

clone size: few
V gene: TRBV5-5
D gene: TRBD1
J gene: TRBJ1-4
CDR3 DNA: TGTGCCAGCAGCTTGGGGACAGGGCGGGGTACTAATGAAAAACTGTTTTTT
CDR3 protein: CASSLGTGRGTNEKLFF

clone size: .
V gene: TRBV30
D gene: .
J gene: TRBJ1-2
CDR3 DNA: TGTGCCTGGACCCCCGACAGGAACTATGGCTACACCTTC
CDR3 protein: CAWTPDRNYGYTF

clone size: .
V gene: TRBV6-5
D gene: TRBD1
J gene: TRBJ1-1
CDR3 DNA: TGTGCCAGCAGATCGGGACAGGGAATAAGGACTGAAGCTTTCTTT
CDR3 protein: CASRSGQGIRTEAFF

clone size: .
V gene: TRBV6-5
D gene: TRBD2
J gene: TRBJ2-5
CDR3 DNA: TGTGCCAGCAGTTACCCTAGCGGGGGGGCTCAAGAGACCCAGTACTTC
CDR3 protein: CASSYPSGGAQETQYF

clone size: .
V gene: TRBV6-6
D gene: .
J gene: TRBJ1-3
CDR3 DNA: TGTGCCAGCAGTTACTTACGGAGCTCTGGAAACACCATATATTTT
CDR3 protein: CASSYLRSSGNTIYF

clone size: .
V gene: TRBV7-2
D gene: TRBD1
J gene: TRBJ1-5
CDR3 DNA: TGTGCCAGCAGCTTAGCGAACAGGGGATCTAGCAATCAGCCCCAGCATTTT
CDR3 protein: CASSLANRGSSNQPQHF

clone size: .
V gene: TRBV19
D gene: TRBD2
J gene: TRBJ2-3
CDR3 DNA: TGTGCCAGTAGTATAGATCTAGTAAGCGGGGGGGCCGTAGATACGCAGTATTTT
CDR3 protein: CASSIDLVSGGAVDTQYF

clone size: .
V gene: TRBV20-1
D gene: .
J gene: TRBJ2-7
CDR3 DNA: TGCAGTGCTAGTATCCGCGGCGAGCAGTACTTC
CDR3 protein: CSASIRGEQYF

clone size: .
V gene: TRBV25-1
D gene: .
J gene: TRBJ1-6
CDR3 DNA: TGTGCCAGCAGTGCCCCTGTGGGTGCGGGGAATTCACCCCTCCACTTT
CDR3 protein: CASSAPVGAGNSPLHF

clone size: .
V gene: TRBV6-5
D gene: .
J gene: TRBJ2-1
CDR3 DNA: TGTGCCAGCAAGGGCCGGAGGGGGGGCATCAATGAGCAGTTCTTC
CDR3 protein: CASKGRRGGINEQFF

clone size: .
V gene: TRBV19
D gene: .
J gene: TRBJ1-5
CDR3 DNA: TGTGCCAGTACGGAACAGCCGCATCAGCCCCAGCATTTT
CDR3 protein: CASTEQPHQPQHF

clone size: few
V gene: TRBV19
D gene: .
J gene: TRBJ2-6
CDR3 DNA: TGTGCCAGCGCTAAGGGGTCTGGGGCCAACGTCCTGACTTTC
CDR3 protein: CASAKGSGANVLTF

clone size: .
V gene: TRBV19
D gene: .
J gene: TRBJ1-5
CDR3 DNA: TGTGCCAGTAGTACGACAGGTTATCAGCCCCAGCATTTT
CDR3 protein: CASSTTGYQPQHF

clone size: .
V gene: TRBV9
D gene: TRBD1
J gene: TRBJ1-2
CDR3 DNA: TGTGCCAGCAGCGTAGGGGACAGGGATTTTTATGGCTACACCTTC
CDR3 protein: CASSVGDRDFYGYTF

clone size: once
V gene: TRBV6-5
D gene: .
J gene: TRBJ2-2
CDR3 DNA: TGTGCCAGCAGTTTCGGGGTCTCATCGGGCACCGGGGAGCTGTTTTTT
CDR3 protein: CASSFGVSSGTGELFF

clone size: .
V gene: TRBV9
D gene: .
J gene: TRBJ2-3
CDR3 DNA: TGTGCCAGCAGCGTAACTCTAGCAGGGGGGAGTACAGATACGCAGTATTTT
CDR3 protein: CASSVTLAGGSTDTQYF

clone size: .
V gene: TRBV9
D gene: .
J gene: TRBJ1-2
CDR3 DNA: TGTGCCAGCAGCGTAGGGCAGGTCTATGGCTACACCTTC
CDR3 protein: CASSVGQVYGYTF

clone size: .
V gene: TRBV5-4
D gene: TRBD2
J gene: TRBJ2-1
CDR3 DNA: TGTGCCAGCAGCTTGGCGGGGACTAGCGGGGGGAGTGAGCAGTTCTTC
CDR3 protein: CASSLAGTSGGSEQFF

clone size: .
V gene: TRBV6-5
D gene: TRBD1
J gene: TRBJ2-7
CDR3 DNA: TGTGCCAGCAGAAGGGACAGGGCCCGGCAGCAGTACTTC
CDR3 protein: CASRRDRARQQYF